This entry lists 32 T cell receptor beta chains sequenced from one sample in a study of blood T cell repertoires in COVID-19. The data were produced by immunoSEQ multiplex PCR, yet TCRdb's version contains in-frame clones alone and is incomplete. The sample contains 450,000 or so clones, approximately 90% of which appear only once. Sequencing was carried out using peripheral blood. Receptors were obtained from a man between 18 and 35 years old with COVID-19, enrolled during active disease.

This chain connects TRBV9 to TRBJ1-3; TRBD1 is a possible D gene (5 bases). This CDR3 has 14 residues. Germline-derived CDR1 and CDR2 are SGDLS and YYNGEE. Trimming took 3 bases from V and 3 from J, leaving 10 bases between them. The CDR3 here is CASSGRGRGNTIYF. CDR3 in DNA: TGTGCCAGCAGCGGGAGGGGCCGTGGAAACACCATATATTTT.

The gene calls are TRBV19 and TRBJ1-1; 7 bases line up with TRBD1. V gave up 7 bases and J gave up 5 bases; unmatched junction bases: 10. The CDR3 contains 14 residues. The V gene's germline CDR1 is LNHDA and CDR2 SQIVND (reference sequence). The CDR3 DNA sequence: TGTGCCAGTATGAACGGCAGGGGGTTGACTGAAGCTTTCTTT. It translates to CASMNGRGLTEAFF.

The rearrangement links TRBV30 to TRBJ2-1, with TRBD2 as a possible D gene (6 bases). The germline V and J ends were trimmed by 0 bases and 8 bases, with 17 bases remaining between them. Looked up from germline, CDR1 is GTSNPN and CDR2 is SVGIG (reference sequence). This CDR3 contains 15 residues. CDR3 loop: CAWSVRAGTRHEQFF. The CDR3 nucleotides are TGTGCCTGGAGTGTACGGGCAGGGACTCGTCATGAGCAGTTCTTC.

The rearrangement links TRBV3-1 (or the pseudogene TRBV3-2) to TRBJ2-7; the D is unclear. V gave up 1 base and J gave up 9 bases, with 16 bases separating them. Germline CDR1 LGHDT, CDR2 YNNKEL (reference sequence). The CDR3 is 14 residues long. The CDR3 sequence is CASSQVPSISGQYF. In DNA, the CDR3 is TGTGCCAGCAGCCAAGTCCCCTCCATTTCGGGGCAGTACTTC.

The chain combines TRBV6-5 with TRBJ2-1, with D maybe TRBD2 (5 bases). Germline CDR1 is MNHEY and CDR2 is SVGAGI. V shed 5 bases and J shed 4 bases, with 12 bases lying between them. The CDR3 is 14 amino acids. The CDR3 reads CASSPARAYNEQFF. The CDR3 DNA is TGTGCCAGCAGTCCCGCGAGGGCTTACAATGAGCAGTTCTTC.

This sequence joins TRBV19 and TRBJ1-5, with TRBD1 matching 8 bases. The V gene end was trimmed by 6 bases and the J gene end by 5 bases; junction bases not matched to a gene: 0. The CDR3 totals 12 residues. Germline values: CDR1 LNHDA, CDR2 SQIVND (reference sequence). CDR3 DNA sequence: TGTGCCAGTAGGGACAGGGATCAGCCCCAGCATTTT. Its protein product is CASRDRDQPQHF.

This clone has a handful of counts. This chain joins TRBV7-9 and TRBJ1-2, with 10 bases lining up with TRBD1. CDR1 and CDR2 (germline): SEHNR, FQNEAQ (reference sequence). The ends lost 3 bases at V and 0 bases at J; junction bases unmatched: 4. The length of the CDR3 is 16 residues. CDR3 nucleotides: TGTGCCAGCAGCTTCTCCGGGACAGGGGCTAACTATGGCTACACCTTC. Translating it yields CASSFSGTGANYGYTF.

The genes are TRBV10-1 and TRBJ1-2, with 7 bases fitting TRBD1. Unmatched junction bases numbered 3, after V lost 6 bases and J lost 2 bases. CDR3 size: 13 residues. Germline V gives CDR1 WNHNN, CDR2 SYGVQD (reference sequence). The DNA of the CDR3 is TGCGCCAGCAGCCCAGGGGGGAACTATGGCTACACCTTC. Amino acids: CASSPGGNYGYTF.

V usage is TRBV5-4 and J usage is TRBJ2-5; TRBD2 matches at 13 bases. The CDR3 spans 14 residues. In germline, CDR1 is SGHNT, CDR2 YYREEE (reference sequence). The V and J ends lost 5 bases and 2 bases, in that order; junction bases with no gene match: 0. This CDR3 is CASRLAGGQETQYF. DNA for the CDR3: TGTGCCAGCAGACTAGCGGGGGGGCAAGAGACCCAGTACTTC.

The chain is built from TRBV6-1 and TRBJ2-1; D may be TRBD2 (6 bases). Between the trimmed V and J ends, which lost 4 bases and 4 bases, there was a span of 17 bases. The CDR3 extends over 16 amino acids. Germline V gene lookup returns CDR1 MNHNS and CDR2 SASEGT. The CDR3 sequence: CASSALVGGIYNEQFF. The CDR3 DNA sequence: TGTGCCAGCAGTGCCCTGGTGGGCGGGATTTACAATGAGCAGTTCTTC.

This sequence joins TRBV24-1 and TRBJ1-2; unclear D gene. V was shortened by 6 bases and J by 4 bases, with 11 bases between the two germline ends. CDR3 length equals 13 residues. Germline CDR1 reads KGHDR; CDR2 reads SFDVKD. The CDR3 sequence is CATSTSGSYGYTF. In DNA form, the CDR3 reads TGTGCCACCAGTACCTCCGGGAGCTATGGCTACACCTTC.

This clone was observed a handful of times. The chain has TRBV4-1 and TRBJ1-2, with D perhaps TRBD1 (5 bases). The CDR3 totals 13 residues. The germline CDR1 and CDR2 sequences are MGHRA and YSYEKL. With 0 bases removed from V and 3 bases from J, the gap between germline ends came to 5 bases. CDR3 protein: CASSQDRDYGYTF. In DNA form, the CDR3 reads TGCGCCAGCAGCCAAGACAGGGACTATGGCTACACCTTC.

The chain joins TRBV3-1 (or the pseudogene TRBV3-2) to TRBJ2-3; 9 bases map to TRBD2. Per germline, CDR1 LGHDT and CDR2 YNNKEL (reference sequence). CDR3 length: 15 residues. J gave up 4 bases and V 1 base, and 3 bases lay outside the gene matches. CDR3 sequence reads: CASSQVQRGADTQYF. Written as DNA, the CDR3 is TGTGCCAGCAGCCAAGTCCAGCGGGGGGCAGATACGCAGTATTTT.

This chain uses TRBV5-1 with TRBJ2-5; possibly TRBD1 for D (6 bases). Trimming stripped 4 bases from V and 5 bases from J, with 15 bases between. Germline CDR1 is SGHRS and CDR2 is YFSETQ. The CDR3 has 14 residues. CDR3 loop: CASSLEDRRETQYF. The CDR3 DNA reads TGCGCCAGCAGCCTGGAGGACAGACGGGAGACCCAGTACTTC.

This clone was seen a handful of times. This chain uses TRBV15 with TRBJ1-4; TRBD1 aligns across 9 bases. From germline, CDR1 is LNHNV and CDR2 YYDKDF (reference sequence). The CDR3 loop spans 17 amino acids. V was clipped by 3 bases and J by 7 bases; unmatched bases: 12. The CDR3 sequence is CATSSGGTGRLGEKLFF. The CDR3, as DNA: TGTGCCACCAGCAGCGGCGGGACAGGGAGGTTAGGTGAAAAACTGTTTTTT.

The rearrangement joins TRBV5-4 to TRBJ1-2; possible D gene TRBD1, 5 bases. Trimming pared 4 bases from V and 5 bases from J, leaving 6 bases between. Germline V lookup: CDR1 SGHNT, CDR2 YYREEE (reference sequence). This CDR3 comprises 11 residues. CDR3 in DNA: TGTGCCAGCAGCGGGGGGTATGGCTACACCTTC. This sequence encodes CASSGGYGYTF. Using reference TRBV5-4 and TRBJ1-2 for the parts outside the CDR3, the full variable domain is ETGVTQSPTHLIKTRGQQVTLRCSSQSGHNTVSWYQQALGQGPQFIFQYYREEENGRGNFPPRFSGLQFPNYSSELNVNALELDDSALYLCASSGGYGYTFGSGTRLTVV.

The chain recombines TRBV28 with TRBJ2-5; TRBD1 aligns across 9 bases. The CDR3 totals 17 residues. V was pared by 5 bases and J by 6 bases, with 16 bases of the junction left unmatched. Looked up from germline, CDR1 is MDHEN and CDR2 is SYDVKM. This CDR3 reads CASSQRRWDRERKTQYF. The CDR3 DNA reads TGTGCCAGCAGTCAAAGACGGTGGGACAGGGAGCGGAAGACCCAGTACTTC.

J is TRBJ2-2 and V is TRBV2; the match to TRBD1 covers 7 bases. The CDR3 is 13 residues long. Looked up from germline, CDR1 is SNHLY and CDR2 is FYNNEI. J was trimmed by 6 bases and V by 3 bases; bases with no gene match: 1. For the CDR3, the DNA is TGTGCCAGCAGTGAGGGGACAGCCGGGGAGCTGTTTTTT. Translation gives CASSEGTAGELFF.

This chain links TRBV24-1 with TRBJ2-3; TRBD2 is a possible D gene (5 bases). V shed 1 base and J shed 4 bases, with 8 bases lying between them. Germline CDR1 and CDR2: KGHDR and SFDVKD. This CDR3 comprises 14 residues. Here the CDR3 DNA reads TGTGCCACCAGTGATTTCCTAGCATCAGATACGCAGTATTTT. This sequence encodes CATSDFLASDTQYF.

The chain uses TRBV10-2 and TRBJ1-2, with D perhaps TRBD1 (6 bases). The CDR3 is 13 residues long. The V gene lost 3 bases and the J gene lost 4 bases, with 9 bases spanning the gap. Per germline, CDR1 WSHSY and CDR2 SAAADI. CDR3 DNA: TGCGCCAGCAGTGACGGGGGGCCCTATGGCTACACCTTC. Residues: CASSDGGPYGYTF.

This clone was recorded once. The chain has TRBV5-1 and TRBJ1-4; D gene unclear. The CDR3 has 15 amino acids. Germline CDR1 is SGHRS and CDR2 is YFSETQ. Trimming stripped 0 bases from V and 2 bases from J, with 8 bases between. CDR3 DNA: TGCGCCAGCAGCTTGGCCGAAGCGACTAATGAAAAACTGTTTTTT. Its translation is CASSLAEATNEKLFF.

The rearrangement links TRBV9 to TRBJ1-1; D not certain. V was clipped by 0 bases and J by 7 bases, with 10 bases between them. The CDR3 extends over 13 amino acids. Germline CDR1 SGDLS, CDR2 YYNGEE. CDR3 DNA sequence: TGTGCCAGCAGCGTAGACAGCCAAGATGAAGCTTTCTTT. Protein product: CASSVDSQDEAFF.

The chain joins TRBV29-1 to TRBJ2-2; perhaps TRBD2 as D (5 bases). The V end was cut by 5 bases, the J end by 5 bases, with 12 bases between. The germline gives CDR1 SQVTM, CDR2 ANQGSEA. The CDR3 is made up of 13 amino acids. The CDR3 protein is CSVRRLSTGELFF. In DNA form, the CDR3 reads TGCAGCGTTCGGAGGCTGTCAACCGGGGAGCTGTTTTTT.

The chain joins TRBV5-4 to TRBJ2-7; TRBD2 matches at 13 bases. The CDR3 contains 16 residues. Unmatched junction bases numbered 7, after V lost 4 bases and J lost 3 bases. Germline V gives CDR1 SGHNT, CDR2 YYREEE (reference sequence). CDR3 coding DNA: TGTGCCAGCAGCCCCGGCGGGACTAGCGGGGTCTACGAGCAGTACTTC. Translation gives CASSPGGTSGVYEQYF.

This sequence joins TRBV5-8 and TRBJ2-2; D call uncertain. V was trimmed by 0 bases and J by 6 bases, leaving 12 bases between them. This CDR3 contains 15 residues. Germline CDR1 is SGHTS and CDR2 is YDEGEE. As DNA, the CDR3 is TGTGCCAGCAGCTTGGCCTGGGCATCCCCCGGGGAGCTGTTTTTT. It specifies CASSLAWASPGELFF.

CDR3 protein: CASSTSRGGGQYF. DNA of the CDR3: TGTGCCAGCAGTACTAGCCGAGGCGGGGGGCAGTACTTC. This chain connects TRBV27 to TRBJ2-7, with TRBD2 matching 7 bases. Germline V gene lookup returns CDR1 MNHEY and CDR2 SMNVEV (reference sequence). V shed 5 bases, J shed 9 bases, and the junction held 10 bases outside the gene matches. This CDR3 is built from 13 residues.

The J gene is TRBJ1-6, the V gene TRBV5-1, with 9 bases aligning to TRBD1. The CDR3 is 18 amino acids. CDR1 is SGHRS, CDR2 YFSETQ, per germline. With V trimmed by 0 bases and J by 3 bases, 7 bases remained unmatched. This CDR3 is CASSLDIPTGGYNSPLHF. The CDR3 nucleotides are TGCGCCAGCAGCTTGGATATTCCGACAGGGGGCTATAATTCACCCCTCCACTTT.

The V and J genes are TRBV4-1 and TRBJ2-2, with TRBD1 matching 9 bases. The CDR3 has 17 amino acids. Germline assignment: CDR1 MGHRA and CDR2 YSYEKL. V dropped 4 bases and J dropped 3; count of bases not matched to a gene: 9. The CDR3: CASSRIQGASDTGELFF. DNA of the CDR3: TGCGCCAGCAGCCGTATACAGGGGGCGAGCGACACCGGGGAGCTGTTTTTT.

The chain couples TRBV19 to TRBJ1-4, with 9 bases aligning to TRBD1. Trimming removed 5 bases from V and 7 bases from J; junction bases left unmatched: 8. Germline V gene lookup returns CDR1 LNHDA and CDR2 SQIVND (reference sequence). CDR3 size: 15 residues. The CDR3 nucleotides read TGTGCCAGTAGTCTCTGGACAGGGGATCTTGAAAAACTGTTTTTT. This encodes CASSLWTGDLEKLFF.

V and J are TRBV28 and TRBJ2-7; TRBD2 matches 14 bases. J was trimmed by 3 bases and V by 6 bases; bases with no gene match: 4. This CDR3 region has 15 residues. Germline V gives CDR1 MDHEN, CDR2 SYDVKM. The CDR3 reads CASRPGTSGSYEQYF. CDR3 in DNA: TGTGCCAGCAGACCCGGGACTAGCGGGAGCTACGAGCAGTACTTC.

This clone was counted a single time. The CDR3, as DNA: TGTGCCAGCAGCTCATCGGGGGGGACCTTGAGGGGCAGGGCCTACGAGCAGTACTTC. It translates to CASSSSGGTLRGRAYEQYF. This chain links TRBV5-4 with TRBJ2-7; 8 nucleotides align to TRBD2. CDR1 SGHNT and CDR2 YYREEE come from the germline V gene (reference sequence). V dropped 3 bases and J dropped 2; count of bases not matched to a gene: 19. The CDR3 totals 19 residues.

The rearrangement links TRBV2 to TRBJ2-5, with 14 bases fitting TRBD2. This CDR3 spans 18 amino acids. The germline V gene has CDR1 SNHLY and CDR2 FYNNEI. The V segment lost 4 bases and the J segment 2 bases; nucleotides outside the gene matches: 9. DNA of the CDR3: TGTGCCAGCAGTGGGCCATCCGGGACTAGCGGGAGACAAGAGACCCAGTACTTC. This codes for CASSGPSGTSGRQETQYF.